The sequence of this T cell receptor beta chain was determined in a study of patients and donors after allogeneic stem cell transplantation. The CDR3 extends over 13 amino acids. Trimming stripped 1 base from V and 5 bases from J, with 9 bases between. Germline V CDR1 and CDR2: MGHRA, YSYEKL. TCRdb re-called the RT-PCR reads with MiXCR, one entry per CDR3 protein. The profile covers more than 20,000 distinct CDR3 sequences, with less than 45% appearing a single time and 78% taken by the ten largest. The specimen was blood, either unsorted or a sorted T cell fraction (not recorded which). The chain recombines TRBV4-1 with TRBJ2-7; D gene ambiguous. The clonotype originates from a human donor who was either an allogeneic HSCT recipient or a stem cell or donor lymphocyte infusion donor (not recorded which). It is not recorded whose cells these are; they may come from a transplant donor. The CDR3 is CASSQGLEDEQYF. CDR3 DNA: TGCGCCAGCAGCCAAGGACTTGAAGACGAGCAGTACTTC.